This entry lists 18 T cell receptor beta chains sequenced from one sample in a study of T cell responses to AZD1222 COVID-19 vaccine. Profiled with immunoSEQ multiplex PCR; TCRdb holds only in-frame clones, not every one. The table records under 140,000 clones, over 85% of them present only once. This specimen consisted of peripheral blood, obtained 28 days after the second AZD1222 dose. These receptors originate from an adult who received the AZD1222 COVID-19 vaccine.

The chain links TRBV10-3 to TRBJ1-2; no clear D. The CDR3 is made up of 11 amino acids. CDR1 and CDR2 (germline): ENHRY, SYGVKD. Trimming pared 8 bases from V and 7 bases from J, leaving 11 bases between. CDR3 region: CAIERSGGYTF. The CDR3, as DNA: TGTGCCATCGAGAGGTCTGGTGGCTACACCTTC.

This rearrangement joins TRBV9 to TRBJ1-2; no clear D. In germline, CDR1 is SGDLS, CDR2 YYNGEE. Trimming removed 3 bases at V and 4 bases at J, with 10 bases between. The CDR3 runs 13 residues. This CDR3 is CASSEGRSYGYTF. The CDR3 DNA reads TGTGCCAGCAGCGAGGGCAGAAGCTATGGCTACACCTTC.

This chain links TRBV28 with TRBJ2-7; D possibly uses TRBD1 or TRBD2 (6 bases each). The germline V gene encodes CDR1 MDHEN and CDR2 SYDVKM. The CDR3 runs 15 residues. V lost 6 bases and J lost 4, with 19 bases in between. This CDR3 is CASSPGEGGRYEQYF. DNA for the CDR3: TGTGCCAGCAGCCCGGGTGAGGGGGGCCGTTACGAGCAGTACTTC.

This chain uses TRBV9 with TRBJ1-2, with D unresolved. CDR3 length: 15 amino acids. V lost 0 bases and J 5 bases, leaving 14 bases between the germline ends. Germline CDR1 SGDLS, CDR2 YYNGEE. The CDR3 nucleotides are TGTGCCAGCAGCGTAGCTACATCAGGCGGGTATGGCTACACCTTC. Translation gives CASSVATSGGYGYTF.

The chain couples TRBV4-1 to TRBJ1-5; no definite D call. V shed 1 base and J shed 4 bases, with 8 bases lying between them. This CDR3 is built from 14 residues. Germline-derived CDR1 and CDR2 are MGHRA and YSYEKL. The CDR3 DNA is TGCGCCAGCAGCCAAGGTTTTGGGAATCAGCCCCAGCATTTT. Protein sequence: CASSQGFGNQPQHF.

The chain combines TRBV5-1 with TRBJ2-7; D uncertain. The germline V gene encodes CDR1 SGHRS and CDR2 YFSETQ. The CDR3 totals 12 residues. Trimming took 1 base from V and 0 from J, leaving 2 bases between them. CDR3 sequence reads: CASSLSSYEQYF. The CDR3 DNA sequence: TGCGCCAGCAGCTTGAGCTCCTACGAGCAGTACTTC. The full variable domain, with the rest looked up from reference TRBV5-1 and TRBJ2-7, is KAGVTQTPRYLIKTRGQQVTLSCSPISGHRSVSWYQQTPGQGLQFLFEYFSETQRNKGNFPGRFSGRQFSNSRSEMNVSTLELGDSALYLCASSLSSYEQYFGPGTRLTVT.

The chain is built from TRBV7-9 and TRBJ2-5; either TRBD1 or TRBD2 may supply D (5 bases each). V lost 2 bases and J lost 2, with 12 bases in between. This CDR3 region has 15 residues. Germline CDR1 and CDR2: SEHNR and FQNEAQ (reference sequence). CDR3 nucleotides: TGTGCCAGCAGCTTATCTATGGGGGTGCAAGAGACCCAGTACTTC. Protein sequence: CASSLSMGVQETQYF.

The rearrangement joins TRBV5-1 to TRBJ2-1; the D gene is possibly TRBD2 (7 bases). This CDR3 is built from 17 residues. The germline V gene has CDR1 SGHRS and CDR2 YFSETQ. The ends were cut back, 3 bases at V and 4 bases at J, with 20 bases in the middle. The chain's CDR3 is CASSWPRGGGAYNEQFF. The CDR3 coding sequence is TGCGCCAGCAGCTGGCCCAGAGGCGGGGGCGCGTACAATGAGCAGTTCTTC.

The rearrangement uses TRBV28 and TRBJ1-5; maybe TRBD1 (5 bases). This CDR3 region has 15 residues. The V and J ends lost 4 bases and 3 bases respectively, with 13 bases between them. From germline, CDR1 is MDHEN and CDR2 SYDVKM. The CDR3 loop is CASSWGRSHNQPQHF. The CDR3 DNA is TGTGCCAGCAGTTGGGGACGGTCCCACAATCAGCCCCAGCATTTT.

This chain joins TRBV27 and TRBJ1-6; TRBD1 matches at 8 bases. Germline values: CDR1 MNHEY, CDR2 SMNVEV (reference sequence). This CDR3 has 18 residues. The V segment lost 3 bases and the J segment 9 bases; nucleotides outside the gene matches: 16. This CDR3 is CASSFLARQGSIGSPLHF. CDR3 sequence (DNA): TGTGCCAGCAGTTTTCTCGCCCGACAGGGGTCAATAGGTTCACCCCTCCACTTT.

CDR3 coding DNA: TGTGCCAGCAGCGCCCTTTTGGGGGGGGGCGATGAGCAGTTCTTC. Its protein product is CASSALLGGGDEQFF. The V and J genes are TRBV9 and TRBJ2-1; TRBD2 might be the D (7 bases). V was pared by 3 bases and J by 8 bases, with 18 bases between. CDR1 and CDR2 from the germline V gene are SGDLS and YYNGEE. The CDR3 sequence is 15 residues long.

In DNA, the CDR3 is TGTGCCAGCAGCCCCGCTCGGACGGCTAATTCACCCCTCCACTTT. It yields the protein CASSPARTANSPLHF. The chain has TRBV5-4 and TRBJ1-6; D remains unclear. Germline V gene data show CDR1 as SGHNT and CDR2 as YYREEE (reference sequence). V lost 4 bases, J lost 6 bases, and 14 bases lay in between. The CDR3 has 15 residues.

V usage is TRBV5-1 and J usage is TRBJ2-7; 7 bases fit TRBD2. V shed 4 bases, J shed 0 bases, and the junction held 16 bases outside the gene matches. The CDR3 is 18 amino acids. Germline-derived CDR1 and CDR2 are SGHRS and YFSETQ. The CDR3 reads CASSPRPWGGTSSYEQYF. CDR3 DNA: TGCGCCAGCAGCCCCCGACCCTGGGGGGGAACAAGCTCCTACGAGCAGTACTTC.

CDR3 amino acids: CASSPQGGGRQPQHF. The CDR3 coding sequence is TGTGCCAGCAGCCCCCAGGGTGGGGGAAGACAGCCCCAGCATTTT. The chain is built from TRBV28 and TRBJ1-5; D may be TRBD1 (5 bases). The CDR3 is made up of 15 amino acids. Deletions cut 6 bases from V and 7 bases from J, with 19 bases between. Germline lookup yields CDR1 MDHEN and CDR2 SYDVKM.

The rearrangement links TRBV7-2 to TRBJ1-2, with 7 bases that match TRBD1. Trimming removed 5 bases from V and 0 bases from J; junction bases left unmatched: 6. The CDR3 runs 15 residues. The V gene's germline CDR1 is SGHTA and CDR2 FQGNSA. The CDR3 bases are TGTGCCAGCAGCCCCAGACAGGGAGCTAACTATGGCTACACCTTC. Translation: CASSPRQGANYGYTF.

V is TRBV5-4 and J is TRBJ1-3; 7 positions match TRBD1. The germline gives CDR1 SGHNT, CDR2 YYREEE (reference sequence). J gave up 0 bases and V 10 bases, and 7 bases lay outside the gene matches. This CDR3 has 14 amino acids. This CDR3 is CALTGTDSGNTIYF. Here the CDR3 DNA reads TGTGCCTTGACAGGGACTGACTCTGGAAACACCATATATTTT.

The rearrangement uses TRBV28 and TRBJ1-5, with 7 positions matching TRBD1. Germline V gene lookup returns CDR1 MDHEN and CDR2 SYDVKM. After removal of 8 bases from V and 1 base from J, the junction contained 14 bases not matched to a gene. CDR3 size: 17 residues. The CDR3 protein is CASAPRRGLESNQPQHF. Written as DNA, the CDR3 is TGTGCCAGCGCGCCCCGTAGGGGGCTGGAGAGCAATCAGCCCCAGCATTTT.

The chain is built from TRBV19 and TRBJ2-1, with D perhaps matching TRBD2 (5 bases). CDR3 length equals 14 residues. V shed 5 bases and J shed 8 bases, with 16 bases lying between them. CDR1 LNHDA and CDR2 SQIVND come from the germline V gene (reference sequence). DNA of the CDR3: TGTGCCAGTAGTGTTCGGGAAGCTGCGGATGAGCAGTTCTTC. It translates to CASSVREAADEQFF.